Below, 20 T cell receptor beta chains from the same sample are listed, as sequenced in a study of graft-versus-host responses after intestinal transplantation (dated by TCRdb to the early 2020s). The library was made by the immunoSEQ multiplex PCR assay. Here the immuneACCESS table is served through TCRdb, limited to in-frame sequences with V and J called. Missing clones are a known gap in these copies; in checked studies unresolved V genes cover under half, and the rest lacks a known reason. The sample table holds about 39,000 clones, of which roughly 91% were seen once. The ten biggest clones cover around 6.8% of the sample. Here the sequenced sample was PBMCs, taken 260 to 280 days after transplant. These receptor sequences come from a human patient who received an intestinal transplant, so some T cells may come from the graft donor.

This chain connects TRBV9 to TRBJ2-2, with no clear D. This CDR3 spans 14 amino acids. Trimming shortened V by 3 bases and J by 5 bases, and 11 bases separated the two germline ends. Germline CDR1 is SGDLS and CDR2 is YYNGEE. The CDR3 DNA sequence: TGTGCCAGCAGCGCCCCCCGGCTAACCGGGGAGCTGTTTTTT. Amino acids: CASSAPRLTGELFF.

The V call is TRBV2, the J call TRBJ2-7; 9 nucleotides agree with TRBD1. Germline V gene lookup returns CDR1 SNHLY and CDR2 FYNNEI. With 5 bases clipped from V and 0 bases from J, the junction kept 8 bases outside the gene matches. The length of the CDR3 is 16 residues. For the CDR3, the DNA is TGTGCCAGCAGTTATTTTCGGGACAGGGTCTCCTACGAGCAGTACTTC. Translated: CASSYFRDRVSYEQYF.

This chain's CDR3 is CASSGQGDYGYTF. CDR3 nucleotides: TGCGCCAGCTCGGGACAGGGAGACTATGGCTACACCTTC. The rearrangement joins TRBV5-1 to TRBJ1-2, with TRBD1 matching 9 bases. V lost 7 bases to trimming and J lost 3 bases; unmatched junction nucleotides: 4. Looked up from germline, CDR1 is SGHRS and CDR2 is YFSETQ. The length of the CDR3 is 13 residues.

The chain joins TRBV10-3 to TRBJ2-1; D uncertain. V was clipped by 0 bases and J by 6 bases, with 12 bases between them. Germline CDR1 reads ENHRY; CDR2 reads SYGVKD. This CDR3 has 15 amino acids. This CDR3 is CAISESAIASNEQFF. Here the CDR3 DNA reads TGTGCCATCAGTGAGTCGGCGATTGCAAGCAATGAGCAGTTCTTC.

The J gene is TRBJ1-2, the V gene TRBV9; D remains ambiguous. Per the germline V gene, CDR1 is SGDLS and CDR2 is YYNGEE. V dropped 0 bases and J dropped 1 base, with 7 bases sitting between them. The CDR3 has 14 residues. CDR3 protein: CASSVDLYNYGYTF. CDR3 in DNA: TGTGCCAGCAGCGTAGACCTATATAACTATGGCTACACCTTC.

Written as DNA, the CDR3 is TGTGCCAGTAGTATAGGATCAGGGGGCGTCACGCAGTATTTT. It is translated as CASSIGSGGVTQYF. V and J are TRBV19 and TRBJ2-3, with 8 positions matching TRBD1. Looked up from germline, CDR1 is LNHDA and CDR2 is SQIVND (reference sequence). V was pared by 1 base and J by 9 bases, with 6 bases of the junction left unmatched. The CDR3 covers 14 residues. Filled out from reference TRBV19 and TRBJ2-3, the complete variable domain reads DGGITQSPKYLFRKEGQNVTLSCEQNLNHDAMYWYRQDPGQGLRLIYYSQIVNDFQKGDIAEGYSVSREKKESFPLTVTSAQKNPTAFYLCASSIGSGGVTQYFGPGTRLTVL.

The gene calls are TRBV28 and TRBJ1-1, with D unresolved. This CDR3 has 13 residues. Trimming shortened V by 5 bases and J by 2 bases, and 9 bases separated the two germline ends. Germline values: CDR1 MDHEN, CDR2 SYDVKM. As DNA, the CDR3 is TGTGCCAGCAGTCCCCCCGGCAACACTGAAGCTTTCTTT. It encodes CASSPPGNTEAFF.

This clone was observed once. The chain links TRBV19 to TRBJ1-1; D is undetermined. V was pared by 5 bases and J by 1 base, with 14 bases between. The germline V gene encodes CDR1 LNHDA and CDR2 SQIVND (reference sequence). The CDR3 has 15 amino acids. CDR3: CASSEILTPNTEAFF. The DNA of the CDR3 is TGTGCCAGTAGTGAAATATTGACTCCGAACACTGAAGCTTTCTTT.

V and J are TRBV4-2 and TRBJ2-3; a weak D match, TRBD2 (5 bases). The germline V gene has CDR1 LGHNA and CDR2 YNFKEQ. V lost 7 bases and J lost 0, with 17 bases in between. There are 16 residues in the CDR3. DNA for the CDR3: TGTGCCAGCAACAAGCCCGGGAAATCTAGCACAGATACGCAGTATTTT. Translating gives CASNKPGKSSTDTQYF.

As DNA, the CDR3 is TGTGCCAGCAGTGACATTATCCGGGACAATGAGCAGTTCTTC. Amino acids: CASSDIIRDNEQFF. The J gene is TRBJ2-1, the V gene TRBV2; no clear D gene. This CDR3 comprises 14 residues. Per germline, CDR1 SNHLY and CDR2 FYNNEI. Trimming cost V 3 bases and J 5 bases, with 11 bases left between them.

This clone was counted once. DNA of the CDR3: TGCGCCAGCAGTGCCAAAACAGGGGACGAGCAGTACTTC. Amino acids: CASSAKTGDEQYF. V and J are TRBV10-1 and TRBJ2-7; 7 bases agree with TRBD1. The V gene end was trimmed by 4 bases and the J gene end by 5 bases; junction bases not matched to a gene: 5. From germline, CDR1 is WNHNN and CDR2 SYGVQD (reference sequence). This CDR3 comprises 13 residues.

As for this clone: This same CDR3 is encoded by further DNA sequences in the sample. The chain carries TRBV5-1 and TRBJ2-1, with a tentative D call TRBD1 (6 bases). Germline loops: CDR1 SGHRS, CDR2 YFSETQ. CDR3 length: 13 amino acids. Trimming cost V 3 bases and J 6 bases, with 10 bases left between them. CDR3 nucleotide sequence: TGCGCCAGCAGCTCGACAGGAGCCAATGAGCAGTTCTTC. It translates to CASSSTGANEQFF.

The chain is built from TRBV6-5 and TRBJ2-3; D uncertain. Trimming stripped 7 bases from V and 5 bases from J, with 16 bases between. The germline V gene has CDR1 MNHEY and CDR2 SVGAGI. CDR3 size: 14 residues. This CDR3 reads CASIRSQIIDTQYF. CDR3 coding DNA: TGTGCCAGCATACGGTCACAGATAATAGATACGCAGTATTTT.

With respect to this clone: Relative to the germline gene, one junction end is altered; a read error may explain this. The V call is TRBV27, the J call TRBJ2-1; 7 bases are shared with TRBD1. This CDR3 has 15 amino acids. Looked up from germline, CDR1 is MNHEY and CDR2 is SMNVEV (reference sequence). Here the CDR3 reads CASSWGQFSYDEQFF. CDR3 nucleotide sequence: TGTGCCAGCAGCTGGGGACAGTTCTCCTACGATGAGCAGTTCTTC.

The genes are TRBV2 and TRBJ2-1, with TRBD2 matching 8 bases. The V segment lost 6 bases and the J segment 4 bases; nucleotides outside the gene matches: 14. The V gene's germline CDR1 is SNHLY and CDR2 FYNNEI. CDR3 length: 17 amino acids. The CDR3 spells CASSPLAGYSLYNEQFF. CDR3 bases: TGTGCCAGCAGCCCTCTAGCGGGTTATTCACTTTACAATGAGCAGTTCTTC.

The rearrangement uses TRBV5-5 and TRBJ1-2; 7 bases agree with TRBD1. After removal of 5 bases from V and 4 bases from J, the junction contained 8 bases not matched to a gene. CDR1 SGHKS and CDR2 YYEKEE come from the germline V gene (reference sequence). CDR3 size: 14 residues. CDR3 protein: CASRDYRGGYGYTF. The CDR3 coding sequence is TGTGCCAGCAGGGATTACAGGGGTGGCTATGGCTACACCTTC.

V and J are TRBV19 and TRBJ1-2; no clear D gene. Germline loops: CDR1 LNHDA, CDR2 SQIVND (reference sequence). The CDR3 runs to 13 residues. Trimming pared 5 bases from V and 6 bases from J, leaving 13 bases between. This CDR3 is CASSPDPRDGYTF. For the CDR3, the DNA is TGTGCCAGTAGTCCTGACCCCCGGGATGGCTACACCTTC.

J is TRBJ2-1 and V is TRBV27, with 13 bases aligning to TRBD2. Looked up from germline, CDR1 is MNHEY and CDR2 is SMNVEV (reference sequence). The CDR3 contains 15 residues. Germline trimming cut 7 bases from V and 6 bases from J; bases unmatched to any gene: 6. The CDR3 nucleotides read TGTGCCAGCAAGTCCGGGACTAGCGGGATCAATGAGCAGTTCTTC. It is translated as CASKSGTSGINEQFF.

The V and J genes are TRBV11-1 and TRBJ2-1; 7 bases fit TRBD2. From germline, CDR1 is SGHAT and CDR2 FQDESV (reference sequence). Losses at the gene ends were 7 bases for V and 3 bases for J; bases not matched to a gene: 3. This CDR3 has 13 residues. This CDR3 reads CASTRDYYNEQFF. The CDR3 nucleotides are TGTGCCAGCACCAGGGACTACTACAATGAGCAGTTCTTC.

This clone has a single count. The chain uses TRBV29-1 and TRBJ2-7; the D is unclear. V was cut by 5 bases and J by 2 bases, with 10 bases left in between. CDR3 length: 12 residues. CDR1 SQVTM and CDR2 ANQGSEA come from the germline V gene. CDR3 in DNA: TGCAGCGTTACGGATCTTACCTACGAGCAGTACTTC. The encoded protein is CSVTDLTYEQYF.